This T cell receptor (beta chain) was sequenced in a study of cytomegalovirus exposure and HLA in healthy donors. This CDR3 is built from 13 residues. The germline gives CDR1 SGHDT, CDR2 YYEEEE. V was trimmed by 6 bases and J by 1 base, leaving 11 bases between them. Method: immunoSEQ multiplex PCR; TCRdb's copy keeps in-frame clones and lacks some. The table includes approximately 300,000 clones, just over 85% detected once. Specimen: PBMCs. The sequence derives from a woman between 18 and 29 years old in good health and CMV-seronegative. The genes are TRBV5-6 and TRBJ2-7; tentative D call: TRBD2 (5 bases). The DNA for the CDR3 is TGTGCCAGCAAGGACCGGGGTTCCTACGAGCAGTACTTC. It translates to CASKDRGSYEQYF.